A single sample gave rise to the 28 T cell receptor beta chains below, sequenced in a study of tumor and adjacent non-tumor tissue in lung cancer. A modified ARM-PCR protocol with three rounds of nested PCR amplified TCRbeta. A single record per CDR3 protein comes from TCRdb applying MiXCR to the multiplex PCR reads. The data hold fewer than 85,000 distinct CDR3 sequences, with approximately 79% observed a single time. RNA was extracted from bulk tissue without any cell sorting. Source material: lung tumor tissue. All receptors come from a woman between 50 and 59 years old with non-small cell lung cancer.

Comments on this clonotype: The junction differs from germline at one of its ends, possibly a read error. The chain employs TRBV4-1 and TRBJ2-2; D is possibly TRBD2 (5 bases). The V gene's germline CDR1 is MGHRA and CDR2 YSYEKL. CDR3 length: 16 amino acids. CDR3 nucleotide sequence: TGCGCCAGCAGCCAAGTTACTAGATTTAGCACCTGGGAGTTGTTTTTT. It encodes CASSQVTRFSTWELFF.

In this sample, this clonotype turned up many times. This chain uses TRBV30 with TRBJ2-7; D might be TRBD1 (6 bases). Trimming took off 2 bases at V and 6 bases at J, with 17 bases between the two ends. The CDR3 is made up of 14 amino acids. In germline, CDR1 is GTSNPN, CDR2 SVGIG (reference sequence). The CDR3: CAWSSGQPLGEQYF. The CDR3 DNA reads as TGTGCCTGGAGTAGCGGACAGCCCCTCGGCGAGCAGTACTTC.

The gene calls are TRBV7-9 and TRBJ2-7; a weak D match, TRBD2 (5 bases). CDR1 is SEHNR and CDR2 is FQNEAQ in the germline V gene (reference sequence). The CDR3 runs 13 residues. V was clipped by 3 bases and J by 3 bases, with 9 bases between them. The CDR3 loop reads CASSLDRGYEQYF. The CDR3 DNA reads TGTGCCAGCAGCTTGGACCGGGGCTACGAGCAGTACTTC.

Details on this clonotype: The junction shows a germline mismatch at one end, possibly a read error. The CDR3 nucleotides read TGCAGTGCTTACTCCAATAGTGGGAGATCCTACGAGCACTACTTC. Encoded protein: CSAYSNSGRSYEHYF. V is TRBV20-1 and J is TRBJ2-7; D is perhaps TRBD2 (5 bases). Germline V gene data show CDR1 as DFQATT and CDR2 as SNEGSKA (reference sequence). The CDR3 spans 15 residues.

Worth noting for this clonotype: A much larger clone sits a single nucleotide away, making a read error possible. V usage is TRBV5-4 and J usage is TRBJ1-2; 8 nucleotides align to TRBD1. The germline V gene has CDR1 SGHNT and CDR2 YYREEE (reference sequence). CDR3 length: 13 amino acids. The CDR3 DNA sequence: TGTACCAGCAGCGTGGACAGGGTCGACGGCTACACCTTC. It codes for CTSSVDRVDGYTF.

Worth noting for this clonotype: The missing conserved phenylalanine or tryptophan at the end of this CDR3 makes a read error likely. The DNA is omitted, as the CDR3 cannot be located on it reliably, and the CDR3 follows TCRdb's listing. V and J are TRBV20-1 and TRBJ1-4; the DNA was not compared with TRBD1, the D call given in the table. Germline loops: CDR1 DFQATT, CDR2 SNEGSKA (reference sequence). A total of 13 residues make up the CDR3, ends included. CDR3 amino acids: CSARQAAHEKLFL.

As to this clonotype: One end of the junction does not line up with germline, which may come from a read error. V gene TRBV6-6 combines with J gene TRBJ2-7; D ambiguous. The CDR3 is 12 residues long. CDR1 is MNHNY and CDR2 is SVGAGI in the germline V gene (reference sequence). CDR3: CASSYSTYVQYF. In DNA, the CDR3 is TGTGCAAGCAGTTACTCGACCTACGTGCAGTACTTC.

The gene calls are TRBV4-3 and TRBJ2-1, with D uncertain. Germline CDR1 is LGHNA and CDR2 is YSLEER. CDR3 length equals 13 residues. V was cut by 3 bases and J by 6 bases, with 9 bases left in between. The DNA of the CDR3 is TGCGCCAGCAGCCACTCTCTGAGCAATGAGCAGTTCTTC. Its translation is CASSHSLSNEQFF.

Comments on this clonotype: One junction end does not reproduce the germline sequence, and a read error may be involved. The chain links TRBV29-1 to TRBJ2-2; TRBD1 is a possible D gene (6 bases). Germline CDR1 SQVTM, CDR2 ANQGSEA. The CDR3 is made up of 14 amino acids. The chain's CDR3 is CSVSNRAHTGELFF. The CDR3 DNA is TGCAGCGTTTCGAACAGGGCGCACACCGGGGAACTGTTTTTT.

Concerning this clonotype itself: This sequence may be a read error, since a much larger clone differs from it by one base. The V and J genes are TRBV20-1 and TRBJ2-1; weak D call: TRBD2 (6 bases). The CDR3 consists of 13 residues. V shed 6 bases and J shed 9 bases, with 18 bases lying between them. Germline V CDR1 and CDR2: DFQATT, SNEGSKA (reference sequence). The CDR3 sequence: CSAHIAVTGEQFF. The CDR3 coding sequence is TGCAGTGCGCACATAGCGGTAACGGGTGAGCAGTTCTTC.

The chain has TRBV10-3 and TRBJ2-3; 10 nucleotides match TRBD2. Unmatched junction bases numbered 8, after V lost 2 bases and J lost 6 bases. Germline V lookup: CDR1 ENHRY, CDR2 SYGVKD. This CDR3 is 16 amino acids long. The CDR3 sequence: CAISETSGNQADTQYF. Written as DNA, the CDR3 is TGTGCCATCAGTGAGACTAGCGGGAATCAGGCCGATACGCAGTATTTT.

As for this clonotype: At one of its ends the junction is not consistent with the germline gene, which may arise from a read error. This chain joins TRBV20-1 and TRBJ2-3; no clear D gene. Per the germline V gene, CDR1 is DFQATT and CDR2 is SNEGSKA (reference sequence). This CDR3 is 13 amino acids long. CDR3 bases: TGCAGTGCTCTTCTTGGATACACAGATACGCAGTATTTC. This codes for CSALLGYTDTQYF.

In the case of this clonotype: Mismatch with germline at one junction end may stem from a read error. V gene TRBV28 combines with J gene TRBJ1-1; D gene ambiguous. Germline CDR1 reads MDHEN; CDR2 reads SYDVKM. This CDR3 has 12 residues. DNA of the CDR3: TGTGCCAGCACAACCGTGACGGGTGAAGCTTTTTTT. This codes for CASTTVTGEAFF. Full variable domain (missing parts from reference TRBV28 and TRBJ1-1): DVKVTQSSRYLVKRTGEKVFLECVQDMDHENMFWYRQDPGLGLRLIYFSYDVKMKEKGDIPEGYSVSREKKERFSLILESASTNQTSMYLCASTTVTGEAFFGQGTRLTVV.

With regard to this clonotype: The germline gene is not matched at one end of the junction; a read error may be the cause. The V gene is TRBV20-1, the J gene TRBJ2-7; D assignment may be TRBD1 or TRBD2 (5 bases each). The germline CDR1 and CDR2 sequences are DFQATT and SNEGSKA (reference sequence). The CDR3 spans 15 residues. CDR3 residues: CGARDYRQGDYEQYF. The CDR3 coding sequence is TGCGGTGCTAGAGATTATCGGCAGGGAGATTACGAGCAGTACTTC.

In regard to this clonotype: The junction departs from germline at one end; a sequencing error may be responsible. V usage is TRBV11-1 and J usage is TRBJ1-2; D gene uncertain. This CDR3 spans 15 amino acids. The germline V gene has CDR1 SGHAT and CDR2 FQDESV (reference sequence). The CDR3 here is CASSSERVSKYGYTF. CDR3 in DNA: TGTGCCAGCAGCTCGGAGCGGGTCTCTAAGTATGGCTACACGTTC.

The V and J genes are TRBV6-1 and TRBJ2-1, with 7 bases that match TRBD1. Looked up from germline, CDR1 is MNHNS and CDR2 is SASEGT. Trimming at V came to 6 bases and at J to 7 bases, leaving 15 bases not matched to a gene. This CDR3 region has 16 residues. CDR3 DNA sequence: TGTGCCAGCAGCGCTCAAGGGGGCGGAGAGATAAATGAGCAGTTCTTC. Its translation is CASSAQGGGEINEQFF.

About this clonotype itself: Germline and junction disagree at one end, which may indicate a read error. The chain is built from TRBV13 and TRBJ1-1; 10 bases match TRBD1. CDR1 is PRHDT and CDR2 is FYEKMQ in the germline V gene (reference sequence). The CDR3 is 16 amino acids. The CDR3 DNA reads TGTGTCAGCAGCTTAGGATGGACAGGGGGAACCACTGAGGCTTTCTTT. It yields the protein CVSSLGWTGGTTEAFF.

This chain links TRBV20-1 with TRBJ1-2; the match to TRBD1 covers 7 bases. CDR1 DFQATT and CDR2 SNEGSKA come from the germline V gene (reference sequence). The V segment lost 3 bases and the J segment 5 bases; nucleotides outside the gene matches: 12. The CDR3 consists of 15 residues. Written as DNA, the CDR3 is TGCAGTGCTAGTATCTTCGGGACAGAGACTTATGGCTACACCTTC. It encodes CSASIFGTETYGYTF.

CDR3 bases: TGTGCCAGCAACGTCCCGGCACTAGTGGGAGAGATCCGGTACTTC. The encoded protein is CASNVPALVGEIRYF. The chain couples TRBV5-4 to TRBJ2-5; TRBD2 might be the D (5 bases). Trimming shortened V by 6 bases and J by 13 bases, and 28 bases separated the two germline ends. This CDR3 region has 15 residues. From germline, CDR1 is SGHNT and CDR2 YYREEE (reference sequence).

With regard to this clonotype: At one end the junction does not follow the germline gene, possibly because of a read error. This chain connects TRBV20-1 to TRBJ2-7; D might be TRBD2 (6 bases). The CDR3 length is 14 residues. Germline assignment: CDR1 DFQATT and CDR2 SNEGSKA (reference sequence). The CDR3 loop reads CSARGSGGLYEKYF. CDR3 DNA: TGCAGTGCTAGGGGGTCAGGAGGGCTCTACGAGAAGTACTTC.

As DNA, the CDR3 is TGCAGTATTAGAGGCGGGATCCACAATGAGCAGTTCTTC. It codes for CSIRGGIHNEQFF. The gene calls are TRBV20-1 and TRBJ2-1; a weak D match, TRBD2 (6 bases). V lost 8 bases and J lost 5, with 16 bases in between. This CDR3 is built from 13 residues. CDR1 and CDR2 from the germline V gene are DFQATT and SNEGSKA (reference sequence).

The chain recombines TRBV20-1 with TRBJ2-3, with D possibly TRBD2 on 6 matching bases. The V and J ends lost 0 bases and 8 bases respectively, with 18 bases between them. CDR1 DFQATT and CDR2 SNEGSKA come from the germline V gene (reference sequence). The CDR3 consists of 15 residues. DNA of the CDR3: TGCAGTGCTAGAGATTTCGGTGGGACTTCTCGTACGCAGTATTTT. Amino acids: CSARDFGGTSRTQYF.

The table lists this clonotype with a few counts. The junction does not match germline at one end; this may be a read error. V gene TRBV12-3 or TRBV12-4 combines with J gene TRBJ2-6, with 7 bases lining up with TRBD1. This CDR3 region has 16 residues. CDR3 nucleotide sequence: TGTACCAGCAGAATAGGGGGCTCCACTGGGGCCAACGTCCTGACTTTC. Its protein product is CTSRIGGSTGANVLTF.

The chain recombines TRBV7-9 with TRBJ2-3; TRBD2 agrees at 16 bases. Trimming at V came to 5 bases and at J to 14 bases, leaving 16 bases not matched to a gene. CDR3 size: 17 residues. Germline V gives CDR1 SEHNR, CDR2 FQNEAQ (reference sequence). In DNA, the CDR3 is TGTGCCAGCAGCGCGGGACTAGCGGGAGGGCCGGGAGATAGGCGGTATTTT. Its translation is CASSAGLAGGPGDRRYF.

The chain combines TRBV28 with TRBJ1-5; D not certain. This CDR3 is built from 17 residues. Germline V lookup: CDR1 MDHEN, CDR2 SYDVKM. Trimming cost V 8 bases and J 1 base, with 21 bases left between them. The CDR3 nucleotides are TGTGCCAGCCGATCCCCGCAGGAGCCTGAGAGCAATCAGCCCCAGCATTTT. Translating gives CASRSPQEPESNQPQHF.

This clonotype was detected a few times. The chain recombines TRBV11-2 with TRBJ2-3; D not resolved. The germline CDR1 and CDR2 sequences are SGHAT and FQNNGV. Trimming stripped 9 bases from V and 2 bases from J, with 15 bases between. CDR3 size: 14 residues. Written as DNA, the CDR3 is TGTGCCAGAAACCCGTCGTTGTCCACAGATACGCAGTATTTT. Translation: CARNPSLSTDTQYF. The full variable domain, its missing parts supplied by reference TRBV11-2 and TRBJ2-3, is EAGVAQSPRYKIIEKRQSVAFWCNPISGHATLYWYQQILGQGPKLLIQFQNNGVVDDSQLPKDRFSAERLKGVDSTLKIQPAKLEDSAVYLCARNPSLSTDTQYFGPGTRLTVL.

Notes on this clonotype: This likely comes from a read error, as the CDR3 has no conserved phenylalanine or tryptophan at its end. This chain uses TRBV11-2 with TRBJ1-2, with D possibly being TRBD1 (6 bases). There are 13 residues in the CDR3. Germline values: CDR1 SGHAT, CDR2 FQNNGV. The CDR3 region is CVSSHGQFGGYTV. CDR3 in DNA: TGTGTCAGCAGCCACGGACAGTTCGGGGGCTACACCGTC.

Turning to this clonotype: Germline is not matched at one junction end, which may reflect a read error. This chain joins TRBV20-1 and TRBJ2-5; D not certain. The length of the CDR3 is 11 residues. Per the germline V gene, CDR1 is DFQATT and CDR2 is SNEGSKA (reference sequence). The chain's CDR3 is CSVGEQETQYF. CDR3 DNA: TGCAGTGTAGGAGAACAAGAGACCCAGTATTTC.